Listed here is a single T cell receptor (beta chain). The CDR3 contains 14 residues. Looked up from germline, CDR1 is LNHNV and CDR2 is YYDKDF (reference sequence). V was clipped by 1 base and J by 8 bases; unmatched bases: 4. The data were obtained in a study of identical twins. From the 5' RACE reads, TCRdb called clonotypes with MiXCR, one entry per CDR3 protein. The sample yields around 510,000 distinct CDR3 sequences, roughly an eighth seen once. The same data also contributed to another study, on yellow fever vaccine responses in identical twins.

This TCR was sampled from a woman under 30 in good health. The sequenced material came from CD4+ T cells sorted from blood. The chain is built from TRBV15 and TRBJ2-2, with 7 positions matching TRBD1. Here the CDR3 reads CATSRGGTAGELFF. The CDR3 nucleotides read TGTGCCACCAGCAGAGGGGGGACAGCTGGGGAGCTGTTTTTT.